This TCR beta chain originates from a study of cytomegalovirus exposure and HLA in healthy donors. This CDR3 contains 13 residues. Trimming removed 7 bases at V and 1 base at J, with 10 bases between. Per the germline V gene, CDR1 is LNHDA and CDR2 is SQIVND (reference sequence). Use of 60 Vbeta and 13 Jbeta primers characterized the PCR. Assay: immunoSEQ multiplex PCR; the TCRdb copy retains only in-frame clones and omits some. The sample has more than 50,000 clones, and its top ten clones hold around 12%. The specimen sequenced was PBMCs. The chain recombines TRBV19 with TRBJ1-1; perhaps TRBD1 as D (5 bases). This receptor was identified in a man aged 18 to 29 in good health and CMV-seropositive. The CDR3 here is CASIGGGNTEAFF. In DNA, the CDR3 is TGTGCCAGTATAGGCGGGGGGAACACTGAAGCTTTCTTT.